This TCR beta chain was documented in a study of shared clonotypes between healthy human individuals. As for the study in general: Per-donor plates numbered three CD4 naive, three CD4 memory, two CD8 naive and one CD8 memory.

Assay used: immunoSEQ multiplex PCR; TCRdb lists only in-frame clones, some missing. Of 2,500,000 or so clones listed, 93% are singletons. Those who donated were healthy HIV-negative adults, with no recent acute infections or vaccinations reported. Germline-derived CDR1 and CDR2 are SGHDN and FVKESK. The CDR3 has 13 amino acids. Trimming stripped 3 bases from V and 5 bases from J, with 11 bases between. This chain connects TRBV14 to TRBJ2-7; the D is unclear. Sequencing input: naive CD4+ T cells from PBMCs. Specified subset: CD45RA+ positively selected. This TCR was sampled from a man in his late teens or twenties in good health. Some clones in this sample may be carry-over from other donors' samples. The CDR3 loop reads CASSQARWDEQYF. CDR3 DNA sequence: TGTGCCAGCAGCCAGGCTAGGTGGGACGAGCAGTACTTC.